This T cell receptor (beta chain) was sequenced in a study of regulatory T cells in long-lasting Graves disease. Study-level findings and limits: Patients with persistent disease shared 2,741 public clonotypes, outpacing the 900 to 1,000 shared by new patients.

Time point here: newly diagnosed GD, antithyroid drugs for less than 3 months. The TCR library was made from RNA that had been extracted from PBMCs in TRIzol. V was trimmed by 4 bases and J by 11 bases, leaving 11 bases between them. Germline loops: CDR1 SQVTM, CDR2 ANQGSEA. This CDR3 is 10 amino acids long. iRepertoire HTBI primers and Arm-PCR of CDR3 regions built TCR beta libraries. MiXCR, applied by TCRdb to the multiplex PCR reads, yields one record per CDR3 protein. The sample gives 550,000 to 700,000 distinct CDR3 sequences, about 16% of which show up once; 12% is in the top ten. This clonotype was found a few times. Its antigen is as yet unknown. These data were also reused for a study on T cells in Graves' hyperthyroidism and ophthalmopathy. That paper states: A model of 13 V-J pairs discriminated ophthalmopathy from stable hyperthyroidism.

This chain links TRBV29-1 with TRBJ1-1; D call uncertain. The clonotype was recovered from a man aged 18-30 years with Graves disease. Sample: peripheral blood mononuclear cells (PBMCs), taken at new diagnosis, from a patient treated with antithyroid drugs. This chain's CDR3 is CSVGSGRAFF. The CDR3 DNA is TGCAGCGTTGGGAGCGGGCGCGCTTTCTTT.